Below are 8 T cell receptor beta chains sequenced from a single sample in a study of T cells expressing NK-cell markers. Each CDR3 protein gets one entry in TCRdb, which reprocessed the 5' RACE reads and gives no DNA. The sample data list about 260,000 distinct CDR3 sequences. The sample consisted of blood T cells: a sorted CD56 or NKG2C T cell subset, CD4+ or CD8+ T cells, or bulk PBMC T cells (not recorded which). These receptors were obtained from a man younger than 35 in good health.

The chain couples TRBV12-3 or TRBV12-4 to TRBJ1-2; the D call of TRBD1 rests on TCRdb alone, since no DNA is present to check it. The CDR3 extends over 15 amino acids. The CDR3 loop is CASSLDLQGRDGYTF.

The chain recombines TRBV29-1 with TRBJ2-1; TCRdb designates TRBD2, a call that cannot be tested without DNA. The CDR3 spans 13 residues. Per the germline V gene, CDR1 is SQVTM and CDR2 is ANQGSEA. The CDR3 loop reads CSVEDPTLREQFF.

The chain joins TRBV29-1 to TRBJ2-5. CDR3 length equals 12 residues. Germline CDR1 is SQVTM and CDR2 is ANQGSEA. The CDR3 region is CSVVGILETQYF.

The chain has TRBV30 and TRBJ2-3; TCRdb calls TRBD1, which cannot be checked without DNA. Germline loops: CDR1 GTSNPN, CDR2 SVGIG (reference sequence). The CDR3 consists of 15 residues. The CDR3: CAWHQQGSSPDTQYF. Full variable domain (rest looked up from reference TRBV30 and TRBJ2-3): SQTIHQWPATLVQPVGSPLSLECTVEGTSNPNLYWYRQAAGRGLQLLFYSVGIGQISSEVPQNLSASRPQDRQFILSSKKLLLSDSGFYLCAWHQQGSSPDTQYFGPGTRLTVL.

The genes are TRBV10-3 and TRBJ2-1; as DNA is missing, the TRBD2 call by TCRdb cannot be tested. The germline gives CDR1 ENHRY, CDR2 SYGVKD. The CDR3 contains 13 residues. CDR3 loop: CANAMAGGYEQFF.

V and J are TRBV5-1 and TRBJ2-3; with no DNA, the TCRdb D assignment of TRBD2 cannot be verified. Germline CDR1 and CDR2: SGHRS and YFSETQ. This CDR3 is 15 amino acids long. CDR3 sequence reads: CASSGARGFTDTQYF.

CDR3: CASSLQGPNEQFF. This chain uses TRBV18 with TRBJ2-1. The CDR3 is made up of 13 amino acids. Looked up from germline, CDR1 is KGHSH and CDR2 is LQKENI. The variable domain in full, completed from reference TRBV18 and TRBJ2-1, reads NAGVMQNPRHLVRRRGQEARLRCSPMKGHSHVYWYRQLPEEGLKFMVYLQKENIIDESGMPKERFSAEFPKEGPSILRIQQVVRGDSAAYFCASSLQGPNEQFFGPGTRLTVL.

The chain employs TRBV12-3 or TRBV12-4 and TRBJ1-3; the D gene TCRdb calls, TRBD1, cannot be checked with no DNA. The CDR3 is made up of 15 amino acids. The CDR3 loop reads CASTRGSRRGIPIYF.